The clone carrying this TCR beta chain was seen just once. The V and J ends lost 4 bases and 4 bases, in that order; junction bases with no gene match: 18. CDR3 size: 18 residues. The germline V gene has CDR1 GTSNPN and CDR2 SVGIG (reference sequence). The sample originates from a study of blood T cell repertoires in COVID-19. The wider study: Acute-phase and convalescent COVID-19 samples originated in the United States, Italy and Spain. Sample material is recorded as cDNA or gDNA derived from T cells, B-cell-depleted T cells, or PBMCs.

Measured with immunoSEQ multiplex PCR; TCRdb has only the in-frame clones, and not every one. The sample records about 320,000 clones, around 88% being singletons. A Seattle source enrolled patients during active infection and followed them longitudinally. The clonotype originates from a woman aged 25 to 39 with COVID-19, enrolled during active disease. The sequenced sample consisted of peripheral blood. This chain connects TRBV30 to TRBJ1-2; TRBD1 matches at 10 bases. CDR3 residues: CAWNGVGTGVGYLYGYTF. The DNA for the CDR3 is TGTGCCTGGAACGGTGTGGGGACAGGGGTTGGATATCTCTATGGCTACACCTTC. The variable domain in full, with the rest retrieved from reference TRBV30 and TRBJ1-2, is SQTIHQWPATLVQPVGSPLSLECTVEGTSNPNLYWYRQAAGRGLQLLFYSVGIGQISSEVPQNLSASRPQDRQFILSSKKLLLSDSGFYLCAWNGVGTGVGYLYGYTFGSGTRLTVV.